The sequence of this T cell receptor (beta chain) was determined in a study of T cell repertoires in cytomegalovirus infection. In the study overall: The authors used CMV epitopes that were HLA-C-restricted (recently identified) and HLA-B-restricted (well studied). Study-level points and caveats: In two of eight donors, the top clonotype was HLA-C-restricted CMV-specific.

Germline V lookup: CDR1 MNHNY, CDR2 SVGAGI (reference sequence). This CDR3 is 15 amino acids long. MiXCR was run by TCRdb on the reads, yielding one entry per CDR3 protein. The sample includes about 350,000 distinct CDR3 sequences, approximately 30% seen only once; the top ten take approximately 12%. In regard to this clonotype: Its cognate antigen is unknown. One junction end does not reproduce the germline sequence, and a read error may be involved.

This specimen consisted of cultured PBMCs, obtained from culture after CMV antigen stimulation. The TCR sequence derives from a human donor in good health (CMV status not recorded). Some clones in this sample may be carry-over from other donors' samples. V gene TRBV6-6 combines with J gene TRBJ2-1; TRBD2 aligns across 8 bases. The CDR3 nucleotides are TGCGCCAGCACCGACGGACTAGCCGGATTCGATAAGCAGTTCTTC. Protein sequence: CASTDGLAGFDKQFF.